The text below deals with one T cell receptor beta chain. The target antigen is unknown. The data are from a study of T cell responses to AZD1222 COVID-19 vaccine. Study-level results: Every sample of the repertoires postdated the peak T cell response. Unmutated variant regions are reportedly targeted by nearly half of spike-specific TCRs. Clonal diversity was possibly underestimated; the donors were predominantly white British and more often female.

Produced via immunoSEQ multiplex PCR; TCRdb's table is partial and in-frame only. The sample carries about 170,000 clones, approximately 90% recorded once. Between the trimmed V and J ends, which lost 4 bases and 6 bases, there was a span of 19 bases. The CDR3 is made up of 15 amino acids. Germline V CDR1 and CDR2: SGHNT, YYREEE (reference sequence). This material consisted of peripheral blood, taken on day 0 of AZD1222 vaccination. The chain is built from TRBV5-4 and TRBJ1-1; possibly TRBD1 for D (6 bases). This clonotype was obtained from an adult in good health. CDR3: CASSMGAGPFAEAFF. As DNA, the CDR3 is TGTGCCAGCAGCATGGGGGCCGGGCCGTTCGCTGAAGCTTTCTTT. Looking up the rest from reference TRBV5-4 and TRBJ1-1 gives the full variable domain: ETGVTQSPTHLIKTRGQQVTLRCSSQSGHNTVSWYQQALGQGPQFIFQYYREEENGRGNFPPRFSGLQFPNYSSELNVNALELDDSALYLCASSMGAGPFAEAFFGQGTRLTVV.